The T cell receptor (beta chain) described here comes from a study of cytomegalovirus exposure and HLA in healthy donors. The CDR3 runs to 14 residues. V shed 7 bases and J shed 0 bases, with 13 bases lying between them. Looked up from germline, CDR1 is LNHDA and CDR2 is SQIVND (reference sequence). TCRdb keeps only in-frame clones here, not all; method: immunoSEQ multiplex PCR. The sample consists of about 56,000 clones, more than 90% of them appearing once. Findings of the study overall: A classifier reportedly called cytomegalovirus status with high sensitivity and specificity.

Of note for this clone: Its antigen remains unknown.

This sequence originates from a man between 18 and 29 years old in good health and CMV-seronegative. V gene TRBV19 combines with J gene TRBJ2-7; D unclear. The sequenced sample consisted of PBMCs. This CDR3 reads CASKPSRSSYEQYF. The CDR3 DNA reads TGTGCCAGTAAACCCTCGAGGTCCTCCTACGAGCAGTACTTC.